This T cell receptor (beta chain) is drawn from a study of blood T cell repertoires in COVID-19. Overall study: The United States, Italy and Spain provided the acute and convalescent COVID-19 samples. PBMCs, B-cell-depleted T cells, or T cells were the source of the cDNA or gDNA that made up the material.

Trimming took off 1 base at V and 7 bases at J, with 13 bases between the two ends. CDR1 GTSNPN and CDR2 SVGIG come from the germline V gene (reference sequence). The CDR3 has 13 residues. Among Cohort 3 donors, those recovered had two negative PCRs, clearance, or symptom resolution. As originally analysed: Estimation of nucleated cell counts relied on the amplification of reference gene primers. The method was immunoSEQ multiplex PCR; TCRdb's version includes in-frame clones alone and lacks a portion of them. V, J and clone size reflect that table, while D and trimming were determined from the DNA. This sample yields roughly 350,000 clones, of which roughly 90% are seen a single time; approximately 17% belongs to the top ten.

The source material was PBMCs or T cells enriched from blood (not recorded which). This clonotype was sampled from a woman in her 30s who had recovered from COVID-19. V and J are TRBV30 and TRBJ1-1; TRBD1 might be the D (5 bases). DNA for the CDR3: TGTGCCTGGAGTGGGGCAATAGACAGTGAAGCTTTCTTT. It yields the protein CAWSGAIDSEAFF.